This T cell receptor beta chain was observed in a study of blood T cell repertoires in COVID-19. Study-level background: Material from acute and convalescent COVID-19 was sourced from the United States, Italy and Spain.

CDR3 length equals 15 residues. V shed 5 bases and J 6 bases; nucleotides not matched to a gene: 11. The germline V gene has CDR1 WNHNN and CDR2 SYGVQD (reference sequence). Only in-frame clones appear in the TCRdb table, and some are missing; sequencing was by immunoSEQ multiplex PCR. Here the sample spans roughly 200,000 clones, over 75% being singletons. This clonotype was sampled from a human donor with active or convalescent COVID-19. The donor label of this sample is uncertain. V and J are TRBV10-1 and TRBJ2-7; 9 bases are a match to TRBD1. The sample consisted of peripheral blood. The CDR3 bases are TGCGCCAGCAGTCGGACCGGGACAGGGTTCTCCGAGCAGTACTTC. Translation: CASSRTGTGFSEQYF.